These 16 T cell receptor beta chains were sequenced from one sample in a study of CD8 T cells in Susac syndrome. An input of 0.5 to 1 ug of RNA was subjected to reverse transcription using random hexamers. Via MiXCR, TCRdb re-called the immunoSEQ multiplex PCR reads, giving one row per CDR3 protein. The sample lists hundreds of thousands of distinct CDR3 sequences; 93% were seen once. Sequences were obtained from CD4+ T cells from PBMCs. The source of these receptors is a human donor with multiple sclerosis.

This chain uses TRBV27 with TRBJ2-6; D is undetermined. This CDR3 contains 13 residues. The V and J ends lost 4 bases and 4 bases respectively, with 5 bases between them. Germline CDR1 and CDR2: MNHEY and SMNVEV (reference sequence). This CDR3 is CASSSGGANVLTF. CDR3 nucleotide sequence: TGTGCCAGCAGTTCCGGGGGGGCCAACGTCCTGACTTTC.

The CDR3 DNA reads as TGTGCCAGCAGCAAAGGACAGGGCTATGGCTACACCTTC. Translating gives CASSKGQGYGYTF. The chain recombines TRBV7-9 with TRBJ1-2; 8 positions match TRBD1. Germline assignment: CDR1 SEHNR and CDR2 FQNEAQ (reference sequence). This CDR3 has 13 amino acids. The ends lost 5 bases at V and 4 bases at J; junction bases unmatched: 3.

The genes are TRBV5-1 and TRBJ2-1; TRBD2 aligns across 11 bases. Germline V gene sequence: CDR1 SGHRS, CDR2 YFSETQ. With 4 bases clipped from V and 2 bases from J, the junction kept 23 bases outside the gene matches. The CDR3 runs 22 residues. CDR3 protein: CASSPDRVRFSHSGRAYNEQFF. The CDR3 DNA follows: TGCGCCAGCAGCCCCGACAGGGTTCGCTTCAGCCATAGCGGGAGGGCCTACAATGAGCAGTTCTTC.

The genes are TRBV25-1 and TRBJ2-2, with 7 bases that match TRBD2. Losses at the gene ends were 2 bases for V and 6 bases for J; bases not matched to a gene: 6. The CDR3 totals 15 residues. Per germline, CDR1 MGHDK and CDR2 SYGVNS. Here the CDR3 DNA reads TGTGCCAGCAGTGAAAGGCCGGGGGGTTCCGGGGAGCTGTTTTTT. Amino acid sequence: CASSERPGGSGELFF.

The chain uses TRBV7-2 and TRBJ1-2; D is unresolved. This CDR3 contains 12 residues. Germline V lookup: CDR1 SGHTA, CDR2 FQGNSA. Trimming cost V 1 base and J 8 bases, with 8 bases left between them. The CDR3 region has the DNA TGTGCCAGCAGCTTAGATGGTGGGGGCTACACCTTC. Residues: CASSLDGGGYTF.

V usage is TRBV12-3 or TRBV12-4 and J usage is TRBJ2-3; the D is unclear. V lost 5 bases and J lost 0, with 9 bases in between. CDR3 length: 14 residues. The CDR3: CASSLIISTDTQYF. The DNA of the CDR3 is TGTGCCAGCAGTCTAATAATTAGCACAGATACGCAGTATTTT.

The sample holds one count of this clonotype. This chain connects TRBV9 to TRBJ1-1; D is ambiguous. CDR3 length equals 12 residues. V dropped 0 bases and J dropped 4 bases, with 4 bases sitting between them. The germline gives CDR1 SGDLS, CDR2 YYNGEE. The CDR3 coding sequence is TGTGCCAGCAGCGTAGCTGGCACTGAAGCTTTCTTT. It codes for CASSVAGTEAFF.

This rearrangement joins TRBV4-1 to TRBJ1-2; the D gene is possibly TRBD1 (5 bases). Trimming removed 0 bases from V and 4 bases from J, with 9 bases in between. The CDR3 has 14 amino acids. Germline CDR1 and CDR2: MGHRA and YSYEKL. This chain's CDR3 is CASSQDPGRYGYTF. The CDR3 DNA reads TGCGCCAGCAGCCAAGATCCGGGGCGCTATGGCTACACCTTC.

The chain uses TRBV19 and TRBJ2-6, with 8 bases fitting TRBD1. The germline V gene has CDR1 LNHDA and CDR2 SQIVND (reference sequence). The V gene end was trimmed by 4 bases and the J gene end by 4 bases; junction bases not matched to a gene: 3. The CDR3 consists of 15 residues. The CDR3 here is CASSTTGAGANVLTF. CDR3 coding DNA: TGTGCCAGTAGTACGACAGGGGCCGGGGCCAACGTCCTGACTTTC.

CDR3: CASSEWGTGYGGELFF. CDR3 bases: TGTGCCAGCAGTGAATGGGGGACAGGGTATGGCGGGGAGCTGTTTTTT. The rearrangement links TRBV25-1 to TRBJ2-2; the match to TRBD1 covers 9 bases. Germline CDR1 reads MGHDK; CDR2 reads SYGVNS. This CDR3 region has 16 residues. V lost 1 base and J lost 7; bases outside the gene matches: 7.

The chain combines TRBV19 with TRBJ1-5; TRBD1 matches 7 bases. Germline V gene lookup returns CDR1 LNHDA and CDR2 SQIVND (reference sequence). V gave up 5 bases and J gave up 2 bases; unmatched junction bases: 3. CDR3 length: 14 amino acids. Here the CDR3 reads CASSPGGRNQPQHF. DNA for the CDR3: TGTGCCAGTAGTCCAGGGGGACGCAATCAGCCCCAGCATTTT.

The rearrangement links TRBV18 to TRBJ1-1; D not resolved. Trimming stripped 5 bases from V and 6 bases from J, with 16 bases between. Germline CDR1 reads KGHSH; CDR2 reads LQKENI. The CDR3 runs 14 residues. The CDR3 loop is CASSEPQAHPEAFF. The CDR3 nucleotides are TGTGCCAGCTCAGAGCCCCAGGCCCACCCTGAAGCTTTCTTT.

The chain carries TRBV3-1 and TRBJ1-4; D remains unclear. Germline CDR1 is LGHDT and CDR2 is YNNKEL (reference sequence). The V and J ends lost 4 bases and 4 bases respectively, with 13 bases between them. CDR3 size: 15 residues. DNA for the CDR3: TGTGCCAGCAGCCCCCGGTCCAGAAATAATGAAAAACTGTTTTTT. Amino acids: CASSPRSRNNEKLFF.

The chain recombines TRBV10-3 with TRBJ1-3; no reliable D call. The length of the CDR3 is 15 residues. The V and J ends lost 2 bases and 0 bases respectively, with 8 bases between them. Germline assignment: CDR1 ENHRY and CDR2 SYGVKD. This chain's CDR3 is CAISEGTVSGNTIYF. Here the CDR3 DNA reads TGTGCCATCAGTGAGGGTACGGTCTCTGGAAACACCATATATTTT.

There are a few counts of this clonotype. V and J are TRBV18 and TRBJ2-3, with D perhaps matching TRBD2 (5 bases). The germline CDR1 and CDR2 sequences are KGHSH and LQKENI. The V gene lost 4 bases and the J gene lost 1 base, with 6 bases spanning the gap. CDR3 size: 13 residues. The CDR3 region has the DNA TGTGCCAGCTCACAGAGGGGCACAGATACGCAGTATTTT. It codes for CASSQRGTDTQYF.

V gene TRBV6-2 or TRBV6-3 combines with J gene TRBJ1-6; perhaps TRBD1 as D (6 bases). Trimming took 6 bases from V and 4 from J, leaving 10 bases between them. Germline CDR1 reads MNHEY; CDR2 reads SVGEGT. The CDR3 runs to 14 residues. CDR3 region: CASSPTGYNSPLHF. CDR3 coding DNA: TGTGCCAGCAGCCCGACAGGATATAATTCACCCCTCCACTTT.